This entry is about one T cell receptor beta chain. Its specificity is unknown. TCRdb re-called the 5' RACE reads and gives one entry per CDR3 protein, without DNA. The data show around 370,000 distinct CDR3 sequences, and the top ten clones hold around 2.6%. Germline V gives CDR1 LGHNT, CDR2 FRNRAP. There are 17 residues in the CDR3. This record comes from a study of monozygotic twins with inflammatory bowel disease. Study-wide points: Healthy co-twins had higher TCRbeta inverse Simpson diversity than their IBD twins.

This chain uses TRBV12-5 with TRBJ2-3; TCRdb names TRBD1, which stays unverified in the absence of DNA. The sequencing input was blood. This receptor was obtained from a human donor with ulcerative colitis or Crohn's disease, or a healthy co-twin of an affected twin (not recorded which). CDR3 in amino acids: CASGFWPGQGGTDTQYF. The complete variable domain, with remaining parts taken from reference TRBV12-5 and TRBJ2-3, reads DARVTQTPRHKVTEMGQEVTMRCQPILGHNTVFWYRQTMMQGLELLAYFRNRAPLDDSGMPKDRFSAEMPDATLATLKIQPSEPRDSAVYFCASGFWPGQGGTDTQYFGPGTRLTVL.